A selection of T cell receptor beta chains follows, all from one sample in a study of cytomegalovirus exposure and HLA in healthy donors. Some clones are missing from TCRdb's copy, which holds only in-frame ones; the method was immunoSEQ multiplex PCR. The sample consists of 140,000 to 150,000 clones, about 73% of them appearing once. Sequenced material: PBMCs. Receptor source: a man aged 35 to 55 in good health and CMV-seropositive. Both conserved end residues are part of each CDR3. Fields, in order: CDR3 DNA, CDR3 protein, V gene, J gene, clone size, D gene. A D gene is named only where the DNA matches it firmly. Clone size appears in some rows only: once, few, many, or a class for an expanded clone.

cdr3_nt: TGTGCCAGCAGAACAGGGCGGGCAACTAATGAAAAACTGTTTTTT
cdr3_aa: CASRTGRATNEKLFF
v_call: TRBV7-8
j_call: TRBJ1-4
clone_size: -
d_call: -

cdr3_nt: TGTGCCAGCAGTGATAGTTTGGGGGAGGGCTCTGGAAACACCATATATTTT
cdr3_aa: CASSDSLGEGSGNTIYF
v_call: TRBV25-1
j_call: TRBJ1-3
clone_size: -
d_call: -

cdr3_nt: TGCAGCGTTCAAGGAACCGGGGGACAGGGGCTCCGTGAGGAAAAACTGTTTTTT
cdr3_aa: CSVQGTGGQGLREEKLFF
v_call: TRBV29-1
j_call: TRBJ1-4
clone_size: -
d_call: TRBD1

cdr3_nt: TGTGCCAGCAGCCCCGACAGGGGCAGAGGAAACACCATATATTTT
cdr3_aa: CASSPDRGRGNTIYF
v_call: TRBV5-4
j_call: TRBJ1-3
clone_size: -
d_call: TRBD1

cdr3_nt: TGTGCCAGCAGTGTCACCAGGGGGCTTGGAAACACCATATATTTT
cdr3_aa: CASSVTRGLGNTIYF
v_call: TRBV2
j_call: TRBJ1-3
clone_size: -
d_call: TRBD1

cdr3_nt: TGTGCCAGCAGTTTAAGGGACAGGGGAGGCAGCAATCAGCCCCAGCATTTT
cdr3_aa: CASSLRDRGGSNQPQHF
v_call: TRBV28
j_call: TRBJ1-5
clone_size: -
d_call: TRBD1

cdr3_nt: TGCGCCAGCAGGTCCGGGACTAGCGGGAGAGGCACAGATACGCAGTATTTT
cdr3_aa: CASRSGTSGRGTDTQYF
v_call: TRBV5-1
j_call: TRBJ2-3
clone_size: once
d_call: TRBD2

cdr3_nt: TGTGCCAGGGACATATGGACTGAAGCTTTCTTT
cdr3_aa: CARDIWTEAFF
v_call: TRBV25-1
j_call: TRBJ1-1
clone_size: few
d_call: -

cdr3_nt: TGTGCCAGCAAGAGCTCCTATAATTCACCCCTCCACTTT
cdr3_aa: CASKSSYNSPLHF
v_call: TRBV6-5
j_call: TRBJ1-6
clone_size: -
d_call: -

cdr3_nt: TGCGCCAGCAGCGCAGAAACAGGATGGACTGAAGCTTTCTTT
cdr3_aa: CASSAETGWTEAFF
v_call: TRBV10-2
j_call: TRBJ1-1
clone_size: few
d_call: -

cdr3_nt: TGTTCCAGCAGCTTAGGCGTCGACACCGGGGAGCTGTTTTTT
cdr3_aa: CSSSLGVDTGELFF
v_call: TRBV7-9
j_call: TRBJ2-2
clone_size: -
d_call: -

cdr3_nt: TGTGCCAGTAGTATCAGATCGACAGAATGGTATGGCTACACCTTC
cdr3_aa: CASSIRSTEWYGYTF
v_call: TRBV19
j_call: TRBJ1-2
clone_size: -
d_call: -

cdr3_nt: TGTGCCAGCACCGAGGGGACTAGCGGTTACAATGAGCAGTTCTTC
cdr3_aa: CASTEGTSGYNEQFF
v_call: TRBV2
j_call: TRBJ2-1
clone_size: -
d_call: TRBD2

cdr3_nt: TGTGCCAGTAGTGCCTGGCGGGAGTCCCAAGAGACCCAGTACTTC
cdr3_aa: CASSAWRESQETQYF
v_call: TRBV19
j_call: TRBJ2-5
clone_size: -
d_call: TRBD2

cdr3_nt: TGTGCCAGCAGTTTAGGGGGACAGGGGGCTGAAAAACTGTTTTTT
cdr3_aa: CASSLGGQGAEKLFF
v_call: TRBV28
j_call: TRBJ1-4
clone_size: -
d_call: TRBD1

cdr3_nt: TGTGCCAGTAGTGGAGACTCCACCGGCTCCTACGAGCAGTACTTC
cdr3_aa: CASSGDSTGSYEQYF
v_call: TRBV19
j_call: TRBJ2-7
clone_size: -
d_call: -

cdr3_nt: TGTGCCAGCAGCTTAGGGGACTGGACCTACGAGCAGTACTTC
cdr3_aa: CASSLGDWTYEQYF
v_call: TRBV11-2
j_call: TRBJ2-7
clone_size: -
d_call: -

cdr3_nt: TGTGCCAGCAGTATTCCCGGGACAGGAAACCAAGAGACCCAGTACTTC
cdr3_aa: CASSIPGTGNQETQYF
v_call: TRBV28
j_call: TRBJ2-5
clone_size: -
d_call: TRBD1

cdr3_nt: TGTGCCAGCAGCTTGGGACAGGGAGGTGCGGGCTATGGCTACACCTTC
cdr3_aa: CASSLGQGGAGYGYTF
v_call: TRBV11-2
j_call: TRBJ1-2
clone_size: -
d_call: TRBD1

cdr3_nt: TGTGCCAGTAGTGATCCGGACAGGGCTGGAAACACCATATATTTT
cdr3_aa: CASSDPDRAGNTIYF
v_call: TRBV19
j_call: TRBJ1-3
clone_size: few
d_call: TRBD1

cdr3_nt: TGCGCCAGCAGCCAAGATAGAGCCGCGTATCAGCCCCAGCATTTT
cdr3_aa: CASSQDRAAYQPQHF
v_call: TRBV4-3
j_call: TRBJ1-5
clone_size: -
d_call: -

cdr3_nt: TGTGCCAGCAGCTTGAGGGAGAGTGGCACCGGGGAGCTGTTTTTT
cdr3_aa: CASSLRESGTGELFF
v_call: TRBV7-9
j_call: TRBJ2-2
clone_size: few
d_call: -

cdr3_nt: TGTGCCAGCACCCGAACCCCGCTCCTGCGGGAATCCGAGCAGTACTTC
cdr3_aa: CASTRTPLLRESEQYF
v_call: TRBV9
j_call: TRBJ2-7
clone_size: -
d_call: -

cdr3_nt: TGCGCCAGCAGCTTGGGTACTAGCGGGAACAATGAGCAGTTCTTC
cdr3_aa: CASSLGTSGNNEQFF
v_call: TRBV5-1
j_call: TRBJ2-1
clone_size: -
d_call: TRBD2